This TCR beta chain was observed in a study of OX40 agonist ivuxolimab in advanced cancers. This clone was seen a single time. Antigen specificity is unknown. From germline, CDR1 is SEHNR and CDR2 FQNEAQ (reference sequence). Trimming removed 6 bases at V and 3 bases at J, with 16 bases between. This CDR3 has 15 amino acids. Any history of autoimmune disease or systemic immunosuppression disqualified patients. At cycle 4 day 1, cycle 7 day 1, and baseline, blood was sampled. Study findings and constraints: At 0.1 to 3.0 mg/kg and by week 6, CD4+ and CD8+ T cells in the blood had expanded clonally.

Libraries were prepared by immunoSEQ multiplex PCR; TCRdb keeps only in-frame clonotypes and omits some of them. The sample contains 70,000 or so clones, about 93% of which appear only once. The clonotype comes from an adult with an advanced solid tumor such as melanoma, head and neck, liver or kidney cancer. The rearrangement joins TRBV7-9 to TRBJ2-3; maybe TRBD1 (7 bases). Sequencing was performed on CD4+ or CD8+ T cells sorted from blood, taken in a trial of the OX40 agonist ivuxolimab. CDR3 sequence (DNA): TGTGCCAGCAGGTCAGGGGGGTATTGGACAGATACGCAGTATTTT. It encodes CASRSGGYWTDTQYF.